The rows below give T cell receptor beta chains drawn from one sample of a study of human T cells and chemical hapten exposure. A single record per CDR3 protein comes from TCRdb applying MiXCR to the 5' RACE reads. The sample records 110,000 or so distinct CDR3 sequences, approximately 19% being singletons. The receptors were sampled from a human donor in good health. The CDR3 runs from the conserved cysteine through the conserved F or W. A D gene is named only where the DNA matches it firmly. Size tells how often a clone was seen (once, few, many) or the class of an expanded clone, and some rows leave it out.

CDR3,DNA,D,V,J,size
CATSRMQTGGTDTQYF,TGTGCCACCAGCAGAATGCAGACAGGGGGCACAGATACGCAGTATTTT,TRBD1,TRBV15,TRBJ2-3,.
CASSEVRGVTKNIQYF,TGTGCCAGCAGCGAGGTCCGCGGGGTCACCAAAAACATTCAGTACTTC,.,TRBV7-9,TRBJ2-4,.
CASTRTAPYEQYF,TGTGCCAGCACACGGACAGCTCCCTACGAGCAGTACTTC,.,TRBV28,TRBJ2-7,.
CASRDRGDTEAFF,TGTGCCAGCAGGGACAGGGGGGACACTGAAGCTTTCTTT,TRBD1,TRBV2,TRBJ1-1,.
CASSSRGSTTDTQYF,TGTGCCAGCAGCTCTCGCGGGAGTACGACAGATACGCAGTATTTT,TRBD2,TRBV7-9,TRBJ2-3,.
CASSQTGDAKNIQYF,TGTGCCAGCAGCCAAACAGGCGACGCCAAAAACATTCAGTACTTC,.,TRBV28,TRBJ2-4,.
CSAPRTSGTGETQYF,TGCAGCGCTCCTCGGACTAGCGGGACGGGTGAGACCCAGTACTTC,TRBD2,TRBV29-1,TRBJ2-5,.
CASSLGPSSYTF,TGTGCCAGCAGCCTCGGTCCCTCGAGCTACACCTTC,.,TRBV7-3,TRBJ1-2,few
CASSHPGTSGGVVGTDTQYF,TGTGCCAGCAGCCATCCGGGGACTAGCGGAGGGGTCGTGGGCACAGATACGCAGTATTTT,TRBD2,TRBV4-2,TRBJ2-3,few
CASSLTAGGWNEQFF,TGTGCCAGCAGCTTAACAGCGGGAGGTTGGAATGAGCAGTTCTTC,TRBD2,TRBV7-3,TRBJ2-1,few
CASSSEGGGEQYF,TGTGCCAGCAGCTCCGAGGGTGGGGGGGAGCAGTACTTC,.,TRBV7-9,TRBJ2-7,few
CASSPSPRQGGFSASGTDTQYF,TGTGCCAGCAGCCCGAGTCCCCGACAGGGGGGATTTTCTGCTAGCGGCACAGATACGCAGTATTTT,TRBD1,TRBV12-3/TRBV12-4,TRBJ2-3,once
CASSHRGGVTGELFF,TGCGCCAGCAGTCACCGGGGTGGGGTTACCGGGGAGCTGTTTTTT,.,TRBV23-1,TRBJ2-2,.
CSALTSGAAGELFF,TGCAGTGCTTTGACTAGCGGAGCCGCCGGGGAGCTGTTTTTT,TRBD2,TRBV20-1,TRBJ2-2,.
CASNEKLRTEQYF,TGTGCCAGCAACGAGAAACTCCGTACGGAGCAGTACTTC,.,TRBV28,TRBJ2-7,.
CASSISGTRSSYEQFF,TGTGCCAGTAGTATCTCCGGGACTAGGAGTAGCTATGAGCAGTTCTTC,TRBD2,TRBV19,TRBJ2-1,.
CASSLTGGAGGDTF,TGTGCCAGCAGTTTAACAGGGGGCGCTGGTGGCGACACCTTC,TRBD1,TRBV27,TRBJ1-2,.
CASSEAYSSYNEQFF,TGTGCCAGCAGTGAAGCTTATAGCTCCTACAATGAGCAGTTCTTC,.,TRBV2,TRBJ2-1,few
CASSLESGMGGIQYF,TGTGCCAGCAGCTTAGAGAGCGGGATGGGAGGCATTCAGTACTTC,TRBD2,TRBV7-8,TRBJ2-4,.
CAISPGVYTEAFF,TGTGCCATCAGTCCCGGGGTTTACACTGAAGCTTTCTTT,.,TRBV10-3,TRBJ1-1,.
CATSPTGPAGSPLHF,TGTGCCACAAGCCCAACAGGGCCGGCGGGCTCACCCCTCCACTTT,.,TRBV28,TRBJ1-6,few
CSVETHGPPLYGYTF,TGCAGCGTTGAAACCCACGGCCCCCCCCTCTATGGCTACACCTTC,.,TRBV29-1,TRBJ1-2,.
CASSELAGGPDTQYF,TGTGCCAGCAGTGAACTAGCGGGAGGTCCAGATACGCAGTATTTT,TRBD2,TRBV6-1,TRBJ2-3,few
CASSSGQGSEKLFF,TGTGCCAGCAGTTCCGGGCAGGGGAGTGAAAAACTGTTTTTT,.,TRBV28,TRBJ1-4,.
CSAILTGTSTDTQYF,TGCAGTGCTATCTTGACTGGAACTAGCACAGATACGCAGTATTTT,.,TRBV20-1,TRBJ2-3,.
CASSSLTGGSNTGELFF,TGTGCCAGCAGTTCTTTGACAGGGGGCTCTAACACCGGGGAGCTGTTTTTT,TRBD1,TRBV27,TRBJ2-2,few
CASSPALGGRGVGANVLTF,TGTGCCAGCAGTCCGGCCCTGGGGGGGAGAGGAGTTGGGGCCAACGTCCTGACTTTC,TRBD2,TRBV12-3/TRBV12-4,TRBJ2-6,.
CASSPEVASPLHF,TGTGCCAGCAGCCCGGAGGTGGCTTCACCCCTCCACTTT,.,TRBV4-2,TRBJ1-6,.
CASSQYEQYF,TGTGCCAGCAGTCAGTACGAGCAGTACTTC,.,TRBV2,TRBJ2-7,few
CASRRTVASYNEQFF,TGTGCCAGCAGACGGACAGTTGCCTCCTACAATGAGCAGTTCTTC,.,TRBV2,TRBJ2-1,.
CASSIEGGQNEAFF,TGTGCCAGTAGTATAGAAGGGGGCCAGAATGAAGCTTTCTTT,TRBD1,TRBV19,TRBJ1-1,.
CSARDPSGRAPDNEQFF,TGCAGTGCTAGAGATCCAAGCGGGAGGGCCCCAGACAATGAGCAGTTCTTC,TRBD2,TRBV20-1,TRBJ2-1,.
CASSHPPTGGSYNEQFF,TGTGCCAGCAGCCACCCACCTACGGGAGGGTCCTACAATGAGCAGTTCTTC,TRBD2,TRBV2,TRBJ2-1,once
CASSLAGEQYF,TGTGCCAGCTCCCTAGCTGGCGAGCAGTACTTC,.,TRBV18,TRBJ2-7,.
CASSVGQGYGYTF,TGTGCCAGCAGCGTAGGACAAGGGTATGGCTACACCTTC,.,TRBV9,TRBJ1-2,.
CASSLGLAGDEQYF,TGTGCCAGCAGCCTGGGACTAGCGGGTGACGAGCAGTACTTC,TRBD2,TRBV12-3/TRBV12-4,TRBJ2-7,.
CASSSSGPSREQYF,TGTGCCAGCAGTTCCAGCGGTCCATCTAGGGAGCAGTACTTC,.,TRBV27,TRBJ2-7,many
CASTPLGGRELAEQFF,TGTGCCAGCACCCCCCTGGGCGGGAGGGAATTGGCTGAGCAGTTCTTC,TRBD2,TRBV25-1,TRBJ2-1,.
CASSHPGSYEQYF,TGCGCCAGCAGCCATCCGGGTTCCTACGAGCAGTACTTC,.,TRBV4-1,TRBJ2-7,few
CASTTWMGSDTGELFF,TGTGCCAGCACCACATGGATGGGGAGCGACACCGGGGAGCTGTTTTTT,.,TRBV7-9,TRBJ2-2,.
CSAGPGLRIDEQFF,TGCAGTGCTGGGCCGGGACTCCGGATAGATGAGCAGTTCTTC,.,TRBV20-1,TRBJ2-1,few
CASTPGASGRKGNEQFF,TGCGCCAGCACCCCCGGGGCTAGCGGGAGGAAAGGGAATGAGCAGTTCTTC,TRBD2,TRBV4-1,TRBJ2-1,.
CASSFSPVFHPGNTEAFF,TGTGCCAGCAGTTTTAGCCCAGTTTTTCACCCAGGGAACACTGAAGCTTTCTTT,.,TRBV28,TRBJ1-1,many
CATSDPQFASTDTQYF,TGTGCCACCAGTGACCCCCAATTCGCGTCCACAGATACGCAGTATTTT,.,TRBV24-1,TRBJ2-3,.